The 2 T cell receptor beta chains reported below all come from one sample, sequenced in a study of blood T cells in healthy people across ages (dated by TCRdb to 2013 to 2016). The library came from 5' RACE. Data came from an Illumina HiSeq 2500. A second PCR of about 6 to 11 cycles was performed with a sample-barcoded 5' primer and a J-beta primer mix. TCRdb ran its own pipeline on the public reads, namely fastp trimming at Q25 and MiXCR clone calling, and kept in-frame beta chains. Rows are unified per CDR3 protein, each entry keeping the most common DNA and genes. This sample has about 670,000 distinct CDR3 sequences in its table, and 40% to 65% of those were observed once. Of the sample, around an eighth is held by the ten largest clones. Sequenced material: blood. The receptors originated from a woman at least 80 years old in good health.

The chain has TRBV4-3 and TRBJ1-2; no clear D gene. V was pared by 0 bases and J by 3 bases, with 2 bases between. The germline V gene has CDR1 LGHNA and CDR2 YSLEER. The CDR3 runs to 12 residues. In DNA, the CDR3 is TGCGCCAGCAGCCAAGATCACTATGGCTACACCTTC. Amino acid sequence: CASSQDHYGYTF.

The chain joins TRBV6-5 to TRBJ2-5; D may be TRBD2 (6 bases). Germline V gives CDR1 MNHEY, CDR2 SVGAGI. The CDR3 extends over 16 amino acids. The V end lost 0 bases, the J end lost 3 bases, and 14 bases lay between the germline ends. CDR3 region: CASSYSSEGPKETQYF. The CDR3 DNA reads TGTGCCAGCAGTTACTCGTCGGAGGGGCCCAAAGAGACCCAGTACTTC.